The T cell receptor beta chain under discussion was sequenced for a study of T cell responses to AZD1222 COVID-19 vaccine. Study context: Investigators merged groups given second doses at roughly 4 or roughly 12 weeks. Overall study findings and caveats: No repertoire was sampled before or during the peak T cell response, only after it. Donor demographics were predominantly white British with a female majority; clonal diversity may be underestimated. In the spike-specific TCR repertoire, nearly half reportedly target unmutated variant regions.

Sequenced by immunoSEQ multiplex PCR; TCRdb stores in-frame clones only, minus some. The repertoire holds roughly 130,000 clones, with around 93% as singletons. Worth noting for this clone: Its antigen remains unknown.

V was trimmed by 7 bases and J by 4 bases, leaving 20 bases between them. This CDR3 has 15 residues. The V gene's germline CDR1 is SGHTA and CDR2 FQGNSA. This rearrangement joins TRBV7-2 to TRBJ2-7; D remains ambiguous. The source was peripheral blood, collected on day 0 of AZD1222 vaccination. This TCR was recovered from an adult in good health. CDR3 in amino acids: CASKGRRLDTYEQYF. DNA of the CDR3: TGTGCCAGCAAAGGAAGGCGGCTAGATACGTACGAGCAGTACTTC.